These T cell receptor beta chains were read from a single sample in a study of T cell responses to AZD1222 COVID-19 vaccine. Assay used: immunoSEQ multiplex PCR; TCRdb lists only in-frame clones, some missing. The repertoire includes fewer than 150,000 clones, roughly 88% of them detected once, and about 8.3% sits in the top ten. The starting material was peripheral blood, obtained on day 0 of AZD1222 vaccination. Receptors were obtained from an adult in good health. Each CDR3 is given with its conserved first and last residue. A D gene is named only where the DNA matches it firmly. The size of a clone is reported for some rows only, either as once, few or many, or as a class for expanded clones.

d_gene,abundance,v_gene,j_gene,CDR3aa,CDR3nt
NA,NA,TRBV10-3,TRBJ1-1,CAIRPGGGVNTEAFF,TGTGCCATCAGGCCGGGCGGGGGGGTGAACACTGAAGCTTTCTTT
TRBD2,NA,TRBV7-2,TRBJ2-1,CASSLWSGSSYNEQFF,TGTGCCAGCAGCTTATGGAGCGGGAGCTCCTACAATGAGCAGTTCTTC
TRBD1,NA,TRBV3-1/TRBV3-2,TRBJ1-3,CASSLRQGAGNTIYF,TGTGCCAGCAGCCTGCGACAGGGGGCTGGAAACACCATATATTTT
TRBD2,NA,TRBV2,TRBJ2-5,CASRLTSGSRETQYF,TGTGCCAGCAGACTCACTAGCGGGAGCAGAGAGACCCAGTACTTC
NA,NA,TRBV19,TRBJ1-6,CASSYGGHNSPLHF,TGTGCCAGTAGTTACGGGGGCCACAATTCACCCCTCCACTTT
TRBD2,NA,TRBV7-2,TRBJ2-1,CASGLGGLFF,TGTGCCAGCGGGCTGGGAGGGTTGTTCTTC
NA,NA,TRBV20-1,TRBJ2-5,CSAGVGETQYF,TGCAGTGCTGGGGTAGGGGAGACCCAGTACTTC
NA,NA,TRBV27,TRBJ2-7,CASSSPSGDSNEQYF,TGTGCCAGCAGTTCTCCCTCGGGGGACAGCAACGAGCAGTACTTC
NA,NA,TRBV5-1,TRBJ1-6,CASSLIASSPLHF,TGCGCCAGCAGCTTGATCGCGAGTTCACCCCTCCACTTT
NA,few,TRBV24-1,TRBJ1-1,CATSDLGVAEAFF,TGTGCCACCAGTGATTTGGGGGTGGCTGAAGCTTTCTTT
TRBD1,few,TRBV13,TRBJ1-1,CASSLGDRGSTEAFF,TGTGCCAGCAGCTTAGGAGACAGGGGGAGCACTGAAGCTTTCTTT
NA,NA,TRBV27,TRBJ2-5,CASRLEPAGTQYF,TGTGCCAGCAGACTCGAGCCAGCAGGGACCCAGTACTTC
TRBD2,NA,TRBV6-1,TRBJ2-5,CASSDAAGVETQYF,TGTGCCAGCAGTGACGCGGCGGGGGTGGAGACCCAGTACTTC
TRBD1,NA,TRBV6-1,TRBJ1-5,CASREGGWNQPQHF,TGTGCCAGCAGGGAAGGGGGCTGGAATCAGCCCCAGCATTTT